The 9 T cell receptor beta chains reported below all come from one sample, sequenced in a study of lung T cells in sarcoidosis with Löfgren's syndrome. TCRdb independently ran MiXCR on the reads; one entry per CDR3 protein. The sample includes about 20,000 distinct CDR3 sequences, about a fifth of them seen just once. Material for sequencing was CD4+ T cells from PBMCs. These receptors were collected from a human donor with sarcoidosis (Löfgren's syndrome or another form), or a control subject (not recorded which).

This clonotype was found many times. The V gene is TRBV12-3 or TRBV12-4, the J gene TRBJ2-5; unclear D gene. The CDR3 is made up of 11 amino acids. Between the trimmed V and J ends, which lost 7 bases and 4 bases, there was a span of 7 bases. CDR3 DNA sequence: TGTGCCAGCACCCTTCGAGAGACCCAGTACTTC. Its protein product is CASTLRETQYF.

In this sample, this clonotype turned up many times. The chain links TRBV5-1 to TRBJ2-2, with 7 nucleotides matching TRBD2. The CDR3 totals 17 residues. The V gene's germline CDR1 is SGHRS and CDR2 YFSETQ. V lost 0 bases, J lost 3 bases, and 8 bases stayed unmatched. The CDR3 coding sequence is TGCGCCAGCAGCTTGGACCCGCTAGCGGTTGACACCGGGGAGCTGTTTTTT. Encoded protein: CASSLDPLAVDTGELFF.

This clonotype was seen at least ten times. This sequence joins TRBV29-1 and TRBJ2-3; 7 bases map to TRBD2. Trimming cost V 1 base and J 6 bases; bases outside gene matches: 10. Germline V gene sequence: CDR1 SQVTM, CDR2 ANQGSEA. The CDR3 has 15 amino acids. CDR3 coding DNA: TGCAGCGTTGAAGTCCTGCTAGCGGACCGGGATACGCAGTATTTT. It specifies CSVEVLLADRDTQYF.

This clonotype was recorded at least ten times. This chain joins TRBV7-9 and TRBJ1-3; D is undetermined. V dropped 1 base and J dropped 2 bases, with 6 bases sitting between them. The CDR3 extends over 14 amino acids. CDR1 is SEHNR, CDR2 FQNEAQ, per germline (reference sequence). This CDR3 reads CASSLGVPGNTIYF. The CDR3 DNA reads as TGTGCCAGCAGCTTAGGGGTTCCTGGAAACACCATATATTTT.

This rearrangement joins TRBV5-4 to TRBJ1-1; D is unclear. The CDR3 sequence is 14 residues long. CDR1 and CDR2 from the germline V gene are SGHNT and YYREEE (reference sequence). V lost 4 bases and J 3 bases, leaving 13 bases between the germline ends. CDR3 amino acids: CASSLDSGDTEAFF. CDR3 DNA sequence: TGTGCCAGCAGCCTGGATTCCGGAGACACTGAAGCTTTCTTT.

By sample share, this clonotype is medium-sized. V gene TRBV7-2 combines with J gene TRBJ2-3; D not certain. This CDR3 spans 15 amino acids. The V and J ends lost 1 base and 2 bases respectively, with 10 bases between them. The germline CDR1 and CDR2 sequences are SGHTA and FQGNSA. The CDR3 reads CASSLGQPSTDTQYF. The DNA for the CDR3 is TGTGCCAGCAGCTTAGGACAACCCTCCACAGATACGCAGTATTTT.

This clonotype has at least ten counts. The V call is TRBV18, the J call TRBJ1-5, with 8 bases fitting TRBD1. CDR1 KGHSH and CDR2 LQKENI come from the germline V gene. The V segment lost 2 bases and the J segment 4 bases; nucleotides outside the gene matches: 4. This CDR3 contains 15 residues. CDR3: CASSPGQGTNQPQHF. CDR3 nucleotides: TGTGCCAGCTCACCAGGACAGGGAACTAATCAGCCCCAGCATTTT.

This clonotype occurred many times. This chain connects TRBV2 to TRBJ1-4; TRBD1 might be the D (5 bases). V lost 3 bases to trimming and J lost 8 bases, with 13 bases between them. The CDR3 loop spans 14 amino acids. Germline CDR1 is SNHLY and CDR2 is FYNNEI. The CDR3 loop is CASSDWQGGEKLFF. The CDR3 nucleotides are TGTGCCAGCAGTGATTGGCAGGGCGGCGAAAAACTGTTTTTT.

The chain employs TRBV5-4 and TRBJ2-5; D is uncertain. Looked up from germline, CDR1 is SGHNT and CDR2 is YYREEE (reference sequence). V lost 1 base and J lost 5, with 9 bases in between. CDR3 length equals 13 residues. This CDR3 is CASSLKGMETQYF. CDR3 DNA sequence: TGTGCCAGCAGCTTGAAGGGAATGGAGACCCAGTACTTC.